This is a list of T cell receptor beta chains from one sample in a study of blood T cell repertoires in COVID-19. Generated by immunoSEQ multiplex PCR, the TCRdb table keeps only in-frame clones and is missing some. Counted here are 150,000 to 180,000 clones, 70% to 85% occurring once; the ten biggest clones make up 9% to 10%. The sample taken for sequencing was peripheral blood. These receptors came from a woman aged 45-60 years with acute or convalescent COVID-19. The conserved cysteine and the conserved F or W are not part of the CDR3 here.

>TRBV5-1|TRBJ1-4
ASSLAGTNEKLF
>TRBV6-5|TRBJ2-7
ASRGQGLTYEQY
>TRBV19|TRBJ2-7
ASSIGGQIYEQY
>TRBV9|TRBJ2-3
ASSDRGSTDTQY
>TRBV7-3|TRBJ1-2
ASSPSGTGDGYT
>TRBV24-1|TRBJ2-1
ATSESGTGVNEQF
>TRBV12-3/TRBV12-4|TRBJ1-5
ASSTGAMQPQH
>TRBV28|TRBJ1-1
ARLNRGEAF
>TRBV11-2|TRBJ2-4
ASSLKERGIQY
>TRBV18|TRBJ2-3
ASSPSAGNTDTQY
>TRBV18|TRBJ1-1
ASSPTAHGRMNTEAF
>TRBV5-1|TRBJ2-2
ASRLGTTANTGELF
>TRBV7-2|TRBJ1-6
ASSLRQGESPLH
>TRBV2|TRBJ2-1
ARRLADDYYNEQF
>TRBV7-2|TRBJ1-1
ASSRWVGANTEAF
>TRBV7-9|TRBJ2-1
ASGRTGGGEQF
>TRBV7-2|TRBJ2-3
ASSPQITDTQY
>TRBV6-2/TRBV6-3|TRBJ1-2
ASSSQANYGYT
>TRBV5-1|TRBJ2-1
ASSLGSGTSYNEQF
>TRBV19|TRBJ2-2
ASSRRTSGHTGELF
>TRBV6-2/TRBV6-3|TRBJ1-2
ASSYSTRTGWNYGYT
>TRBV28|TRBJ2-7
ASTREQGNAEQY
>TRBV5-1|TRBJ2-1
ASSGGDGSYNEQF
>TRBV27|TRBJ2-7
ASGIQGSYEQY
>TRBV12-3/TRBV12-4|TRBJ1-2
ASSTDRGQGYT
>TRBV6-2/TRBV6-3|TRBJ1-1
ASSSPARGKGGAF
>TRBV5-4|TRBJ2-7
ASSPQAVAKYEQY
>TRBV3-1/TRBV3-2|TRBJ2-1
ASSPGHSGKYEQF
>TRBV3-1/TRBV3-2|TRBJ1-2
ASSQDFDRESLDGYT
>TRBV20-1|TRBJ2-4
SASSLGALAKNIQY
>TRBV5-1|TRBJ1-2
ASSEGTGPFYGYT
>TRBV7-2|TRBJ1-1
ASSRLRTVNTEAF
>TRBV5-1|TRBJ1-1
ASSPMFMTGNTEAF
>TRBV7-8|TRBJ1-2
ASSLVSQGARDGYT
>TRBV12-5|TRBJ1-5
ASGLINNQPQH
>TRBV5-1|TRBJ1-3
ASSQGAGNTIY
>TRBV6-6|TRBJ1-1
ASIDTGGLGTEAF
>TRBV11-1|TRBJ2-7
ASSLSQSYEQY
>TRBV5-4|TRBJ1-2
ASSTGTGYGYT
>TRBV5-1|TRBJ2-1
ASSVESAEINEQF
>TRBV5-6|TRBJ1-2
ASSFGQGNYGYT
>TRBV10-3|TRBJ2-1
AISESNLAGGEF